This T cell receptor beta chain is drawn from a study of Ad26.COV2.S vaccination and SARS-CoV-2 variants. Study-level results: Spike-specific TCR breadth ran higher among vaccine recipients than placebo recipients.

V dropped 4 bases and J dropped 0 bases, with 12 bases sitting between them. The germline gives CDR1 SEHNR, CDR2 FQNEAQ (reference sequence). The CDR3 runs to 15 residues. Using immunoSEQ multiplex PCR, the repertoire was profiled, and TCRdb retains in-frame clones only, with some absent. The sample contains around 320,000 clones, around 83% of which appear only once. This clone was counted a few times. Its antigen is unidentified. Treatment denoted: around 19 received Ad26.COV2.S at low or high dose, single or two shots; a few received placebo; per-sample allocation not given. After the first vaccine or placebo injection, samples were drawn on day 63. This person who donated was an adult of 18-55 years in Boston. Wuhan-strain spike was delivered by a replication-incompetent Ad26 vector.

The clonotype originates from a person aged 18 to 65 who received the Ad26.COV2.S COVID-19 vaccine or a placebo. V and J are TRBV7-9 and TRBJ1-2; no reliable D call. The source material was peripheral blood, sampled in a trial of Ad26.COV2.S vaccine versus placebo. CDR3 sequence reads: CASSSSGPANYGYTF. CDR3 DNA sequence: TGTGCCAGCAGCTCCTCCGGGCCCGCTAACTATGGCTACACCTTC.